This T cell receptor (beta chain) came from a study of blood T cell repertoires in COVID-19. Whole-study context: Material from acute and convalescent COVID-19 was sourced from the United States, Italy and Spain.

Original processing notes: It was from reference gene primer amplification that nucleated cell counts were estimated. The assay was immunoSEQ multiplex PCR, and TCRdb's table has in-frame clones only and misses some. V, J and clone size reflect that table, while D and trimming were determined from the DNA. The table has approximately 200,000 clones, 70% to 80% seen once. This clone was observed a handful of times. Trimming cost V 4 bases and J 2 bases; bases outside gene matches: 7. This CDR3 has 16 residues. Germline V gives CDR1 SGHAT, CDR2 FQNNGV. The receptor's source is a woman between 40 and 50 years old with COVID-19, enrolled during active disease. The V gene is TRBV11-2, the J gene TRBJ2-7; 11 nucleotides agree with TRBD2. Sequencing input: peripheral blood. CDR3 loop: CASSYTSGGIPYEQYF. DNA of the CDR3: TGTGCCAGCAGCTACACTAGCGGGGGCATTCCCTACGAGCAGTACTTC.